Sequencing of this TCR beta chain was carried out in a study of T cell responses to AZD1222 COVID-19 vaccine. In regard to this clone: Its target is not known.

General study points: Donors were mostly white British, more females; clonal diversity possibly underestimated. Distributed over spike, vaccine-associated CD4 TCRs predominated at 160-218 and 743-854.

The assay was immunoSEQ multiplex PCR, and TCRdb's table has in-frame clones only and misses some. The sample carries over 150,000 clones, approximately 90% recorded once. The germline gives CDR1 PRHDT, CDR2 FYEKMQ (reference sequence). The CDR3 spans 19 residues. J lost 9 bases, V lost 0 bases, and 14 bases had no gene match. The rearrangement uses TRBV13 and TRBJ1-6; 10 positions agree with TRBD1. The starting material was peripheral blood, obtained on day 0 of MenACWY control vaccination. This receptor was obtained from an adult in good health. The DNA for the CDR3 is TGTGCCAGCAGCTTAGGTTCCGCTTTTTGGGACAGGGGTGGTTCACCCCTCCACTTT. Protein: CASSLGSAFWDRGGSPLHF.